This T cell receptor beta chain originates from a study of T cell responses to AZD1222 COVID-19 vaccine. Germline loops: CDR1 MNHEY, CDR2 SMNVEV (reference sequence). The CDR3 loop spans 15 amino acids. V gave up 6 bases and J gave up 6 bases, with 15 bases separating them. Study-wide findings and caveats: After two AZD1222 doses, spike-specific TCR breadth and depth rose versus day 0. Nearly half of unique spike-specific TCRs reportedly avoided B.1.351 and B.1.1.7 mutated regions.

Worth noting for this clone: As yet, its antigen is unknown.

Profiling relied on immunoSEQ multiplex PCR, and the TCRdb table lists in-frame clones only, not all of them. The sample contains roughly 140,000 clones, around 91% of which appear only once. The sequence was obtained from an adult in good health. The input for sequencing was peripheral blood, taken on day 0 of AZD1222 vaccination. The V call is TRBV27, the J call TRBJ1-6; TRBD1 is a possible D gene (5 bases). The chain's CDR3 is CASSSPQGPNSPLHF. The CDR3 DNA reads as TGTGCCAGCAGCTCCCCCCAGGGTCCTAATTCACCCCTCCACTTT.